This record looks at one T cell receptor (beta chain) sequence and its context. The antigen remains undetermined. The data stem from a study of cytomegalovirus exposure and HLA in healthy donors. The study's findings and limits: When analyzed later, a missense DCLRE1C variant was found to be linked to TCR beta V- and J-gene trimming.

In the PCR, 60 Vbeta and 13 Jbeta primers were used. Profiled with immunoSEQ multiplex PCR; TCRdb holds only in-frame clones, not every one. This repertoire includes approximately 52,000 clones. The CDR3 length is 15 residues. Per the germline V gene, CDR1 is SGHRS and CDR2 is YFSETQ. Trimming removed 0 bases from V and 0 bases from J; junction bases left unmatched: 3. The V call is TRBV5-1, the J call TRBJ2-7; 7 bases map to TRBD2. This clonotype was obtained from a woman aged 60-70 years in good health and CMV-seropositive. Sequencing was carried out using PBMCs. DNA for the CDR3: TGCGCCAGCAGCTTGGTAACTAGCGCCTCCTACGAGCAGTACTTC. Protein product: CASSLVTSASYEQYF.